This TCR beta chain was identified in a study of cytomegalovirus exposure and HLA in healthy donors. A word on this clone: Its antigen is undetermined.

Clones were read by immunoSEQ multiplex PCR, and TCRdb kept only the in-frame ones, dropping some. The table shows 150,000 or so clones, with less than 90% occurring only once. The donors were members of the validation cohort comprising 100 to 150 subjects, separate from the roughly 690-subject first cohort. Whole-study findings and limits: Listed as cytomegalovirus-associated were about 160 TCR beta chains. Specificity of a few CMV-associated chains for CMV antigens was verified in vitro.

The germline gives CDR1 SNHLY, CDR2 FYNNEI. V lost 7 bases and J lost 0; bases outside the gene matches: 4. The CDR3 is made up of 16 amino acids. The sequencing sample was made of PBMCs. The sequence was collected from a woman between 18 and 30 years old in good health and CMV-seropositive. The chain uses TRBV2 and TRBJ2-2; 11 bases align to TRBD2. CDR3: CASKVLAGANTGELFF. The CDR3 nucleotides are TGTGCCAGCAAGGTACTAGCGGGGGCGAACACCGGGGAGCTGTTTTTT. The full variable domain, in which reference TRBV2 and TRBJ2-2 provide the parts outside the CDR3, is EPEVTQTPSHQVTQMGQEVILRCVPISNHLYFYWYRQILGQKVEFLVSFYNNEISEKSEIFDDQFSVERPDGSNFTLKIRSTKLEDSAMYFCASKVLAGANTGELFFGEGSRLTVL.